These T cell receptor beta chains were read from a single sample in a study of blood T cells in healthy people across ages. TCRdb reanalysed the 5' RACE reads using MiXCR and keeps one entry per CDR3 protein. The table shows hundreds of thousands of distinct CDR3 sequences, with 30% to 45% occurring only once. What was sequenced was blood. Receptor source: a man aged 18 to 29 in good health. CDR3s include the opening cysteine and the closing phenylalanine or tryptophan. Each record gives: D gene, clone size, J gene, V gene, CDR3 protein, CDR3 DNA. The D gene is left open where the match is weak. Some rows mark clone size as missing; the rest say once, few, many or name a class of expanded clone.

. . TRBJ2-3 TRBV30 CACTLGRGEDTDTQYF TGTGCCTGTACCCTAGGCAGGGGTGAAGACACAGATACGCAGTATTTT
TRBD1 many TRBJ2-1 TRBV20-1 CSARTGTGGRSMLGKYEQFF TGCAGTGCTAGGACCGGGACAGGGGGTAGGAGTATGCTTGGGAAATATGAGCAGTTCTTC
. few TRBJ2-5 TRBV20-1 CSARAPRGSQETQYF TGCAGTGCTAGAGCCCCACGAGGGAGCCAAGAGACCCAGTACTTC
. . TRBJ2-7 TRBV20-1 CSAPPWGIYEQYF TGCAGTGCCCCCCCTTGGGGCATCTACGAGCAGTACTTC
. . TRBJ1-6 TRBV9 CASSGVSSPLHF TGTGCCAGCAGCGGGGTCTCTTCACCCCTCCACTTT
. . TRBJ2-7 TRBV7-2 CASSPRPAGEQYF TGTGCCAGCAGCCCAAGACCCGCCGGGGAGCAGTACTTC
TRBD1 . TRBJ1-2 TRBV6-1 CASSEALGTAGYGYTF TGTGCCAGCAGTGAAGCCCTCGGGACAGCGGGCTATGGCTACACCTTC
. once TRBJ2-2 TRBV12-3/TRBV12-4 CASSIGPTNTGELFF TGTGCCAGCAGTATAGGACCGACGAACACCGGGGAGCTGTTTTTT
TRBD1 many TRBJ1-2 TRBV5-1 CASSPGQGMDYTF TGCGCCAGCAGCCCGGGACAGGGTATGGACTACACCTTC
. many TRBJ2-3 TRBV28 CASSSGGAENTDTQYF TGTGCCAGCAGTTCCGGTGGAGCGGAGAACACAGATACGCAGTATTTT
. few TRBJ2-4 TRBV12-3/TRBV12-4 CASSLQGDSVAKNIQYF TGTGCCAGCAGTTTGCAGGGAGATTCCGTAGCCAAAAACATTCAGTACTTC
. . TRBJ2-5 TRBV7-6 CASSCSSLETQYF TGTGCCAGCAGCTGTAGTAGTCTGGAGACCCAGTACTTC
. . TRBJ2-3 TRBV19 CASSPTGLGTGTQYF TGTGCCAGTAGCCCTACAGGGTTGGGCACAGGTACGCAGTATTTT
. few TRBJ1-5 TRBV6-2/TRBV6-3 CASGGLQPQHF TGTGCCAGCGGTGGACTTCAGCCCCAGCATTTT
. once TRBJ1-1 TRBV12-3/TRBV12-4 CASSFAQGSTEAFF TGTGCCAGCAGTTTTGCTCAGGGTAGCACTGAAGCTTTCTTT
TRBD1 few TRBJ1-4 TRBV18 CASSPTGDPGQRREKLFF TGTGCCAGCTCACCTACAGGGGACCCGGGACAAAGAAGGGAGAAACTGTTTTTT
TRBD2 few TRBJ2-5 TRBV5-1 CASSILAGGPETQYF TGCGCCAGCAGCATACTAGCGGGGGGGCCCGAGACCCAGTACTTC
. . TRBJ1-1 TRBV13 CASSLGGRGTMNTEAFF TGTGCCAGCAGCTTAGGAGGGCGGGGGACAATGAACACTGAAGCTTTCTTT
. many TRBJ2-4 TRBV12-3/TRBV12-4 CASSLAATQIQYF TGTGCCAGCAGTTTAGCGGCAACTCAAATTCAGTACTTC
. few TRBJ1-1 TRBV9 CASSVVGREDEAFF TGTGCCAGCAGCGTAGTTGGCAGGGAGGATGAAGCTTTCTTT
. . TRBJ2-2 TRBV12-3/TRBV12-4 CASSLHPRMVGTGELFF TGTGCCAGCAGTTTACACCCCCGGATGGTTGGAACCGGGGAGCTGTTTTTT
. . TRBJ1-5 TRBV6-2/TRBV6-3 CASRPGDQPQHF TGTGCCAGCAGACCGGGGGATCAGCCCCAGCATTTT
. . TRBJ1-5 TRBV3-1 CASSQDLINQPQHF TGTGCCAGCAGCCAAGATTTAATTAATCAGCCCCAGCATTTT
TRBD1 few TRBJ2-1 TRBV7-2 CASSSDRARGNEQFF TGTGCCAGCAGCTCGGACAGGGCCAGAGGGAATGAGCAGTTCTTC
. few TRBJ1-6 TRBV5-1 CASGDGGSYNSPLHF TGCGCCAGCGGAGACGGAGGCTCCTATAATTCACCCCTCCACTTT
TRBD1 few TRBJ1-1 TRBV2 CASSVVAGGAFF TGTGCCAGCAGTGTGGTGGCAGGGGGAGCTTTCTTT
TRBD1 many TRBJ1-2 TRBV9 CASSVGQGSGYTF TGTGCCAGCAGCGTCGGACAGGGGTCTGGCTACACCTTC
. . TRBJ2-4 TRBV6-2/TRBV6-3 CASSYLASFKNIQYF TGTGCCAGCAGTTACCTAGCGAGTTTCAAAAACATTCAGTACTTC
. many TRBJ2-1 TRBV12-3/TRBV12-4 CASSPTREYNEQFF TGTGCCAGCAGTCCTACTAGGGAGTACAATGAGCAGTTCTTC